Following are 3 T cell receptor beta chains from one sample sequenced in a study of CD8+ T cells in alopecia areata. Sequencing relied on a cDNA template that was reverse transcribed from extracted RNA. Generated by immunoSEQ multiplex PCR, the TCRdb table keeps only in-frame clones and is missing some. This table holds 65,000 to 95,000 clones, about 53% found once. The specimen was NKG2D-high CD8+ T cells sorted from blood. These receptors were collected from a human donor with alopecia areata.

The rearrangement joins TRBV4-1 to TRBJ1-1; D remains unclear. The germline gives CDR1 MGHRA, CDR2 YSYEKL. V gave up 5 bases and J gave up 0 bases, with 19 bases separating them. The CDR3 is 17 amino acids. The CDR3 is CASSACIGLGMNTEAFF. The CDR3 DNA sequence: TGCGCCAGCAGCGCCTGCATAGGGCTCGGGATGAACACTGAAGCTTTCTTT.

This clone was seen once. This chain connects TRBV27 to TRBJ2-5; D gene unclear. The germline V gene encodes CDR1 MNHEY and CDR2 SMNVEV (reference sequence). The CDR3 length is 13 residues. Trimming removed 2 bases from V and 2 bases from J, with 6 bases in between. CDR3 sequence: CASSLNLQETQYF. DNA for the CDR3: TGTGCCAGCAGTTTAAACCTACAAGAGACCCAGTACTTC.

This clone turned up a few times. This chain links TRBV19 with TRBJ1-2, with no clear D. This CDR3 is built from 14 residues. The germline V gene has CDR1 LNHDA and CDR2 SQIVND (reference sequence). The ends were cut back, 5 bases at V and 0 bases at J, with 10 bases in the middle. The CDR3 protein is CASSQRLTNYGYTF. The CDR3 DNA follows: TGTGCCAGTAGTCAGAGGCTGACTAACTATGGCTACACCTTC.